Listed here are 15 T cell receptor beta chains from one sample, sequenced in a study of Ad26.COV2.S vaccination and SARS-CoV-2 variants. The treatment here: 15 to 20 received Ad26.COV2.S at low or high dose, single or two shots; roughly 5 received placebo; per-sample allocation not given. Sampling was performed 63 days after the first vaccine or placebo injection. Profiling relied on immunoSEQ multiplex PCR, and the TCRdb table lists in-frame clones only, not all of them. The sample has 450,000 to 550,000 clones, 89% seen once. The material was peripheral blood, obtained in a trial of Ad26.COV2.S vaccine versus placebo. The receptors come from a person between 18 and 65 years old who received the Ad26.COV2.S COVID-19 vaccine or a placebo.

The chain recombines TRBV11-3 with TRBJ2-5, with D unresolved. V lost 5 bases and J lost 4, with 11 bases in between. The CDR3 spans 13 residues. The germline V gene encodes CDR1 SGHNT and CDR2 YENEEA. The CDR3 is CASSLGSIETQYF. The CDR3 DNA is TGTGCCAGCAGCCTCGGGTCAATAGAGACCCAGTACTTC.

CDR3 nucleotides: TGTGCCAGCAGCCGCCTCGTTACTACAGATACGCAGTATTTT. This translates into CASSRLVTTDTQYF. This rearrangement joins TRBV12-1 to TRBJ2-3; the listed D gene, TRBD2, was not tested against the DNA. TRBV12-1 is shown as a pseudogene. The CDR3 covers 14 residues.

This chain connects TRBV4-3 to TRBJ2-7; either TRBD1 or TRBD2 may fit D (6 bases each). This CDR3 is 15 amino acids long. Germline assignment: CDR1 LGHNA and CDR2 YSLEER. The V end lost 1 base, the J end lost 7 bases, and 17 bases lay between the germline ends. CDR3 DNA sequence: TGCGCCAGCAGCCAAGGGCCGGGGGCGCTGCCTGAGCAGTACTTC. Its translation: CASSQGPGALPEQYF.

This clone was seen only a few times. The J gene is TRBJ1-2, the V gene TRBV29-1; unclear D gene. The CDR3 loop spans 14 amino acids. V lost 5 bases, J lost 0 bases, and 13 bases lay in between. Germline V CDR1 and CDR2: SQVTM, ANQGSEA. CDR3 DNA: TGCAGCGTTAGCACAGAAAAAGCTAACTATGGCTACACCTTC. It encodes CSVSTEKANYGYTF.

The rearrangement joins TRBV7-9 to TRBJ2-5; 9 bases align to TRBD1. Germline V CDR1 and CDR2: SEHNR, FQNEAQ (reference sequence). The CDR3 covers 18 residues. The V segment lost 1 base and the J segment 0 bases; nucleotides outside the gene matches: 9. The CDR3 DNA follows: TGTGCCAGCAGCTTAGATGGACAGGGGCGCGGGTACCAAGAGACCCAGTACTTC. Protein product: CASSLDGQGRGYQETQYF.

Concerning this clone: This CDR3 is also generated by other DNA sequences in the sample. The chain joins TRBV19 to TRBJ1-1, with a tentative D call TRBD1 (5 bases). Trimming pared 1 base from V and 0 bases from J, leaving 9 bases between. Germline V gene data show CDR1 as LNHDA and CDR2 as SQIVND (reference sequence). The CDR3 sequence is 15 residues long. As DNA, the CDR3 is TGTGCCAGTAGTATAGGGGGCAGCCTGAACACTGAAGCTTTCTTT. Its protein product is CASSIGGSLNTEAFF.

V and J are TRBV28 and TRBJ2-3; 10 nucleotides align to TRBD1. The germline V gene encodes CDR1 MDHEN and CDR2 SYDVKM. The CDR3 spans 18 residues. The V and J ends lost 5 bases and 6 bases, in that order; junction bases with no gene match: 17. CDR3 loop: CASSPQVRGTGDLDTQYF. The CDR3 DNA reads as TGTGCCAGCAGTCCGCAGGTCAGAGGGACAGGGGATCTTGATACGCAGTATTTT.

The chain recombines TRBV7-9 with TRBJ2-7, with TRBD1 as a possible D gene (6 bases). Trimming pared 4 bases from V and 3 bases from J, leaving 16 bases between. The CDR3 loop spans 15 amino acids. The germline V gene encodes CDR1 SEHNR and CDR2 FQNEAQ (reference sequence). The CDR3, as DNA: TGTGCCAGCAGCTCATCCGGGACACCGAGCTACGAGCAGTACTTC. The encoded protein is CASSSSGTPSYEQYF.

The V gene is TRBV9, the J gene TRBJ2-5, with D perhaps TRBD2 (6 bases). Germline loops: CDR1 SGDLS, CDR2 YYNGEE. The CDR3 runs to 15 residues. Trimming cost V 2 bases and J 5 bases, with 16 bases left between them. The DNA for the CDR3 is TGTGCCAGCAGCGTCAGCCAAGGGACTTCGGAGACCCAGTACTTC. Its protein product is CASSVSQGTSETQYF.

The chain recombines TRBV10-3 with TRBJ2-5; perhaps TRBD2 as D (5 bases). Germline V gene data show CDR1 as ENHRY and CDR2 as SYGVKD. V lost 5 bases and J 4 bases, leaving 11 bases between the germline ends. The CDR3 has 13 amino acids. In DNA, the CDR3 is TGTGCCATCAGTCGAGGGAGCGGAGAGACCCAGTACTTC. This gives the protein CAISRGSGETQYF.

The J gene is TRBJ1-1, the V gene TRBV7-9; D not certain. Germline CDR1 is SEHNR and CDR2 is FQNEAQ (reference sequence). V lost 0 bases to trimming and J lost 8 bases, with 4 bases between them. The CDR3 is 11 amino acids. In nucleotides, the CDR3 is TGTGCCAGCAGCTTAGCAGCGGAAGCTTTCTTT. Its translation is CASSLAAEAFF. Complete variable domain (other parts from reference TRBV7-9 and TRBJ1-1): DTGVSQNPRHKITKRGQNVTFRCDPISEHNRLYWYRQTLGQGPEFLTYFQNEAQLEKSRLLSDRFSAERPKGSFSTLEIQRTEQGDSAMYLCASSLAAEAFFGQGTRLTVV.

This clone was detected once. The chain employs TRBV24-1 and TRBJ1-5; D gene uncertain. Germline assignment: CDR1 KGHDR and CDR2 SFDVKD. V was trimmed by 6 bases and J by 4 bases, leaving 12 bases between them. CDR3 length equals 14 residues. CDR3 sequence: CATSSLDGNQPQHF. The DNA for the CDR3 is TGTGCCACCAGTTCTTTGGACGGGAATCAGCCCCAGCATTTT.

The CDR3: CASSPLRRQFQETQYF. In DNA, the CDR3 is TGTGCCAGCTCACCACTTCGTCGACAGTTCCAAGAGACCCAGTACTTC. The rearrangement uses TRBV18 and TRBJ2-5, with D perhaps TRBD1 (5 bases). Germline CDR1 and CDR2: KGHSH and LQKENI. V was pared by 1 base and J by 1 base, with 13 bases between. This CDR3 has 16 residues. Variable domain in full (rest from reference TRBV18 and TRBJ2-5): NAGVMQNPRHLVRRRGQEARLRCSPMKGHSHVYWYRQLPEEGLKFMVYLQKENIIDESGMPKERFSAEFPKEGPSILRIQQVVRGDSAAYFCASSPLRRQFQETQYFGPGTRLLVL.

This clone was seen only a few times. This chain joins TRBV11-2 and TRBJ2-7, with TRBD1 matching over 8 bases. This CDR3 is 14 amino acids long. The V and J ends lost 1 base and 6 bases, in that order; junction bases with no gene match: 5. Germline values: CDR1 SGHAT, CDR2 FQNNGV. Written as DNA, the CDR3 is TGTGCCAGCAGCTTAGCGCAGGGGGCGCTCGAGCAGTACTTC. It encodes CASSLAQGALEQYF.

The chain has TRBV28 and TRBJ2-1; 10 nucleotides align to TRBD2. V lost 5 bases, J lost 5 bases, and 12 bases stayed unmatched. Per the germline V gene, CDR1 is MDHEN and CDR2 is SYDVKM. The CDR3 is 17 amino acids. The CDR3 DNA reads TGTGCCAGCAGTCCCCGAAGGACTAGCGGAACAAACAATGAGCAGTTCTTC. It yields the protein CASSPRRTSGTNNEQFF.